This T cell receptor (beta chain) comes out of a study of T cells in Graves' hyperthyroidism and ophthalmopathy. There are a few counts of this clonotype. As yet, its antigen is unknown. Exclusion followed for patients with uncontrolled infection, other autoimmune disease, pregnancy or lactation. Diagnosis rested on symptoms, serum thyroxine and TRAb, thyroid ultrasound, and orbital computed tomography. There were TCR beta CDR3 regions amplified from RNA transcripts. An initial round of RT-PCR targeting the TCR CDR3 relied on the HTBI primer set. TCRdb reanalysed the multiplex PCR reads using MiXCR and keeps one entry per CDR3 protein. The sample contains about 660,000 distinct CDR3 sequences, 45% of which appear only once. Study-wide points: Stable hyperthyroidism and ophthalmopathy were separated using 13 V-J signatures. Blood also held most thyroid clonotypes expanded beyond 0.001.

The CDR3 is made up of 16 amino acids. Germline CDR1 and CDR2: SGHVS and FQNEAQ. Trimming removed 3 bases at V and 0 bases at J, with 9 bases between. Specimen: peripheral blood or thyroid tissue (not recorded which). This chain links TRBV7-8 with TRBJ1-6, with a possible D match to TRBD1 (5 bases). This TCR was sampled from an adult man with Graves' disease, either hyperthyroidism or ophthalmopathy (not recorded which). The CDR3 region has the DNA TGTGCCAGCAGCTTCTCCGGGGCCTCCTATAATTCACCCCTCCACTTT. Its protein product is CASSFSGASYNSPLHF.